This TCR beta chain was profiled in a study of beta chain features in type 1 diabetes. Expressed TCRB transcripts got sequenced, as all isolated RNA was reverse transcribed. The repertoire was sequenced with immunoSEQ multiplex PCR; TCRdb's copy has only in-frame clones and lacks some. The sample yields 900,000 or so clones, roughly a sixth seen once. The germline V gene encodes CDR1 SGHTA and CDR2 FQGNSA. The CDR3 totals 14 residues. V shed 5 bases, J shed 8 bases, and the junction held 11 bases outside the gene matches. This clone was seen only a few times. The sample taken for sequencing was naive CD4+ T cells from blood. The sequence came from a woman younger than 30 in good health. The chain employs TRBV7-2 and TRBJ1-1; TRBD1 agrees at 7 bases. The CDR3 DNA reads TGTGCCAGCAGCCCCACAGGGGCGATCCGAGAAGCTTTCTTT. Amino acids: CASSPTGAIREAFF. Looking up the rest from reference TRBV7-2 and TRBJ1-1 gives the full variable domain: GAGVSQSPSNKVTEKGKDVELRCDPISGHTALYWYRQSLGQGLEFLIYFQGNSAPDKSGLPSDRFSAERTGGSVSTLTIQRTQQEDSAVYLCASSPTGAIREAFFGQGTRLTVV.